The source of this TCR beta chain is a study of blood T cell repertoires in COVID-19. About the study: Whether acute or convalescent, the COVID-19 samples came from the United States, Italy and Spain. T cells, B-cell-depleted T cells, or PBMCs supplied cDNA or gDNA.

CDR1 is LGHNA, CDR2 YSLEER, per germline. There are 17 residues in the CDR3. After removal of 0 bases from V and 7 bases from J, the junction contained 6 bases not matched to a gene. In the authors' methods: By means of reference gene primer amplification, nucleated cell counts were estimated. Using immunoSEQ multiplex PCR, the repertoire was profiled, and TCRdb retains in-frame clones only, with some absent. The DNA gave D and trimming, while V, J and clone size come from that table. The sample records roughly 180,000 clones, under 85% being singletons. The J gene is TRBJ2-1, the V gene TRBV4-3, with 13 bases lining up with TRBD2. Specimen: peripheral blood. The clonotype originates from a man in his fifties or sixties with active or convalescent COVID-19. The CDR3 sequence is CASSQDRELAGGNEQFF. CDR3 nucleotide sequence: TGCGCCAGCAGCCAAGATCGGGAACTAGCGGGAGGGAATGAGCAGTTCTTC.